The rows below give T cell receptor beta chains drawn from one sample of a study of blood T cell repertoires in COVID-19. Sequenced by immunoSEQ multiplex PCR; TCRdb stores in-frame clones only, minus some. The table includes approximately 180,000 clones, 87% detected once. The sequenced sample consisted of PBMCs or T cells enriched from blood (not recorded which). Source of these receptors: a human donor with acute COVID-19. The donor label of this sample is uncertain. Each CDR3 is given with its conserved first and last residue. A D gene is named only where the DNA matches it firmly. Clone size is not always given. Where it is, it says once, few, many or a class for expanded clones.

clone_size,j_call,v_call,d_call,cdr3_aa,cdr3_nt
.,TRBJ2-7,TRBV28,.,CASSLAGSYEQYF,TGTGCCAGCAGTTTAGCGGGGAGCTACGAGCAGTACTTC
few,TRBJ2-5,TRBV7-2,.,CASSLQQAQETQYF,TGTGCCAGCAGCTTACAACAGGCACAAGAGACCCAGTACTTC
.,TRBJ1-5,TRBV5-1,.,CASSLDGDSNQPQHF,TGCGCCAGCAGCTTGGACGGAGATAGCAATCAGCCCCAGCATTTT
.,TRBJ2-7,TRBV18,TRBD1,CASSPGQVPYEQYF,TGTGCCAGCTCACCCGGACAGGTGCCCTACGAGCAGTACTTC
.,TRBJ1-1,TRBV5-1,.,CASGAGLSNTEAFF,TGCGCCAGCGGAGCAGGGTTGTCGAACACTGAAGCTTTCTTT
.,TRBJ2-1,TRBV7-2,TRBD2,CASSHPGGGVLEQFF,TGTGCCAGCAGCCACCCTGGGGGGGGTGTTCTTGAGCAGTTCTTC
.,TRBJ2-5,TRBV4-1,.,CASSQPTGRGWETQYF,TGCGCCAGCAGCCAGCCAACAGGTCGAGGTTGGGAGACCCAGTACTTC
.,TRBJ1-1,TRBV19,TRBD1,CASSSTGAMNTEAFF,TGTGCCAGTAGTTCGACAGGGGCGATGAACACTGAAGCTTTCTTT
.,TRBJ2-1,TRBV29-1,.,CSVEPTAANEQFF,TGCAGCGTTGAACCGACTGCCGCCAATGAGCAGTTCTTC
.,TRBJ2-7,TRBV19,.,CASSPRGLSSYEQYF,TGTGCCAGTAGTCCCCGTGGCTTAAGCTCCTACGAGCAGTACTTC
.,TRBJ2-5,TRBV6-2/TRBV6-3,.,CASSLSRWSETQYF,TGTGCCAGCAGTTTATCTAGGTGGTCAGAGACCCAGTACTTC
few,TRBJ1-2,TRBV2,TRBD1,CASKGTGTANYGYTF,TGTGCCAGCAAGGGGACAGGGACAGCTAACTATGGCTACACCTTC
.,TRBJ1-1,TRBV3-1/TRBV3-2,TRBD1,CASSTSGGGSEAFF,TGTGCCAGCAGCACCTCAGGGGGCGGATCTGAAGCTTTCTTT
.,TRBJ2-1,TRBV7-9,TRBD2,CASSPTLTSGYNEQFF,TGTGCCAGCAGCCCTACCCTGACTAGCGGGTACAATGAGCAGTTCTTC
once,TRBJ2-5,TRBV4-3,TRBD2,CASSQSGEETQYF,TGCGCCAGCAGCCAAAGCGGGGAAGAGACCCAGTACTTC
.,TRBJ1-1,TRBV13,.,CASSLGISGNTEAFF,TGTGCCAGCAGCCTAGGGATCTCCGGGAACACTGAAGCTTTCTTT
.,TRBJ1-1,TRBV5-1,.,CASRPMGQPNTEAFF,TGCGCCAGCAGACCTATGGGACAACCGAACACTGAAGCTTTCTTT
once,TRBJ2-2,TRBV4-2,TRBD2,CASSTGAGSANTGELFF,TGTGCCAGCAGTACGGGAGCGGGGTCCGCGAACACCGGGGAGCTGTTTTTT
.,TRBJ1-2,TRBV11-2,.,CASSQIQGPQRGGYTF,TGTGCCAGCAGCCAAATACAGGGCCCCCAGAGGGGTGGCTACACCTTC
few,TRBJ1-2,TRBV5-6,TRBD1,CASSRTGATGYTF,TGTGCCAGCAGCAGGACAGGGGCGACAGGCTACACCTTC
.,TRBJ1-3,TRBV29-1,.,CSVGQVGNTIYF,TGCAGCGTTGGCCAGGTCGGAAACACCATATATTTT
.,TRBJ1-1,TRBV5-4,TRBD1,CASRTGTGAVGTEAFF,TGTGCCAGCAGAACCGGGACAGGGGCGGTCGGTACTGAAGCTTTCTTT
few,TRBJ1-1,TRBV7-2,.,CASSLEGVGTEAFF,TGTGCCAGCAGCTTAGAAGGGGTCGGGACTGAAGCTTTCTTT
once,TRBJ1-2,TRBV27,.,CASGIQGNYGYTF,TGTGCCAGCGGGATTCAGGGAAACTATGGCTACACCTTC
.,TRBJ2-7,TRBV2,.,CASSPDRLKQYF,TGTGCCAGCAGTCCGGACAGACTCAAGCAGTACTTC
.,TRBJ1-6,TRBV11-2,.,CASSLGSAPLHF,TGTGCCAGCAGCTTAGGTAGCGCACCCCTCCACTTT
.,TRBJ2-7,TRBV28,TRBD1,CASSLPGTGLDEQYF,TGTGCCAGCAGTTTACCTGGGACAGGGCTGGACGAGCAGTACTTC
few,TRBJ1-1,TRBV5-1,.,CASSLSQGTEAFF,TGCGCCAGCAGCTTGTCCCAGGGGACTGAAGCTTTCTTT
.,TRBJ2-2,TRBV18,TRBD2,CASSPPGLAGGYTGELFF,TGTGCCAGCTCACCCCCCGGGCTAGCGGGGGGTTACACCGGGGAGCTGTTTTTT
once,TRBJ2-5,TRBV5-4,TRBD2,CASSLGAPSGGEKTQYF,TGTGCCAGCAGCTTGGGGGCCCCTAGCGGGGGGGAAAAAACCCAGTACTTC
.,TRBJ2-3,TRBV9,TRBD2,CASSVYPGGADADTQYF,TGTGCCAGCAGCGTATATCCCGGGGGGGCAGACGCAGATACGCAGTATTTT
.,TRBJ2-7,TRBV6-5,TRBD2,CASRLTSGEQYF,TGTGCCAGCCGCTTGACTAGCGGCGAGCAGTACTTC
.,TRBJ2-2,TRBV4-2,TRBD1,CASSQEGQGALTAGELFF,TGTGCCAGCAGCCAAGAGGGACAGGGGGCTCTTACGGCCGGGGAGCTGTTTTTT
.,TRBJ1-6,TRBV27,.,CASSLSSGGFNSPLHF,TGTGCCAGCAGTTTATCCTCGGGGGGCTTTAATTCACCCCTCCACTTT
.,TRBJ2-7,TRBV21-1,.,CASRPLRDRAYEQYF,TGTGCCAGCAGGCCTCTCCGGGACAGAGCCTACGAGCAGTACTTC
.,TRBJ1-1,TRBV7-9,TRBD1,CASSPDRDRNTEAFF,TGTGCCAGCAGTCCTGACAGGGATCGGAACACTGAAGCTTTCTTT
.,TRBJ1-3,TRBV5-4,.,CASSLPEGGNTIYF,TGTGCCAGCAGCTTGCCCGAGGGTGGAAACACCATATATTTT
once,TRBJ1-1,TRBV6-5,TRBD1,CASNKPGGNTEAFF,TGTGCCAGCAATAAGCCAGGGGGGAACACTGAAGCTTTCTTT
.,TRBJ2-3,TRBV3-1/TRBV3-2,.,CASSQDQGSTDTQYF,TGTGCCAGCAGCCAAGATCAGGGTAGCACAGATACGCAGTATTTT
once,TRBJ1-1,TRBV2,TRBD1,CASSEGLGQGNTEAFF,TGTGCCAGCAGTGAAGGTTTGGGACAGGGGAACACTGAAGCTTTCTTT
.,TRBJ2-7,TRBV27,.,CASSLSSGSYEQYF,TGTGCCAGCAGTTTATCTTCCGGTTCCTACGAGCAGTACTTC
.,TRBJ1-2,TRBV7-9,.,CASSPRGPSYGYTF,TGTGCCAGCAGCCCCAGGGGTCCATCCTATGGCTACACCTTC
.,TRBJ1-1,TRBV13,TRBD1,CASSRHTTGIEAFF,TGTGCCAGCAGCCGGCACACGACAGGGATTGAAGCTTTCTTT
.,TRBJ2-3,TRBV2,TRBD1,CASSDRGFGTDTQYF,TGTGCCAGCAGTGACAGGGGGTTCGGCACAGATACGCAGTATTTT
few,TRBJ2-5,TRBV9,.,CASSAEEETQYF,TGTGCCAGCAGCGCAGAGGAAGAGACCCAGTACTTC
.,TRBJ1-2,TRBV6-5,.,CASSYGQQNYGYTF,TGTGCCAGCAGCTACGGACAGCAGAACTATGGCTACACCTTC
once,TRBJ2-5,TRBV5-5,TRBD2,CASSLSWPGLAGGPGETQYF,TGTGCCAGCAGCTTGTCCTGGCCGGGACTAGCGGGGGGGCCAGGAGAGACCCAGTACTTC
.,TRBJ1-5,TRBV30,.,CAWSGLQGNNQPQHF,TGTGCCTGGAGTGGATTGCAGGGGAACAATCAGCCCCAGCATTTT
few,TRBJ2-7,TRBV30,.,CAWRTEYEQYF,TGTGCCTGGAGGACAGAGTACGAGCAGTACTTC
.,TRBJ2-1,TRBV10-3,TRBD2,CAIKGAGGAENEQFF,TGTGCCATCAAGGGTGCGGGGGGGGCGGAAAATGAGCAGTTCTTC
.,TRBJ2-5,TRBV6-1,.,CASSELSSSVETQYF,TGTGCCAGCAGTGAATTAAGTAGTAGTGTTGAGACCCAGTACTTC
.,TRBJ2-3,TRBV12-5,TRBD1,CASGLVVGTDTDTQYF,TGTGCTAGTGGTTTGGTAGTCGGGACAGACACAGATACGCAGTATTTT
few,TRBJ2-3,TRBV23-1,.,CASRRGDTQYF,TGCGCCAGCAGGCGTGGAGATACGCAGTATTTT
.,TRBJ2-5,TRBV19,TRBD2,CASSISGLAGVNSRETQYF,TGTGCCAGTAGTATCTCCGGACTAGCGGGAGTGAACTCTCGAGAGACCCAGTACTTC
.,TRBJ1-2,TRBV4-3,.,CASSPRFREPYGYTF,TGCGCCAGCAGCCCACGATTCCGGGAGCCCTATGGCTACACCTTC